Listed here are 27 T cell receptor beta chains from one sample, sequenced in a study of CD8 T cells in ankylosing spondylitis. TCRdb analysed the 5' RACE reads with MiXCR anew, one entry per CDR3 protein. Of hundreds of thousands of distinct CDR3 sequences listed, around 21% are singletons. The sequencing input was blood, either unsorted or a sorted T cell fraction (not recorded which). The origin of the receptors is a female donor with ankylosing spondylitis or in good health (not recorded which).

The J gene is TRBJ1-1, the V gene TRBV12-3 or TRBV12-4; D might be TRBD1 (6 bases). The CDR3 length is 15 residues. Trimming left V 5 bases short and J 1 base short, with 14 bases between. CDR3 loop: CASSPEGGWNTEAFF. CDR3 sequence (DNA): TGTGCCAGCAGTCCAGAGGGGGGCTGGAACACTGAAGCTTTCTTT.

Ten or more counts support this clonotype. This chain connects TRBV9 to TRBJ2-5; 7 bases are shared with TRBD1. V gave up 4 bases and J gave up 2 bases; unmatched junction bases: 2. Germline CDR1 reads SGDLS; CDR2 reads YYNGEE. CDR3 length: 13 residues. The CDR3 region is CASSRDSQETQYF. In DNA form, the CDR3 reads TGTGCCAGCAGCCGGGACAGTCAAGAGACCCAGTACTTC.

This chain joins TRBV7-3 and TRBJ2-2; no definite D call. CDR3 length: 12 residues. Looked up from germline, CDR1 is SGHTA and CDR2 is FQGTGA. Trimming left V 2 bases short and J 8 bases short, with 6 bases between. CDR3 sequence: CASSLPSGELFF. The CDR3 bases are TGTGCCAGCAGCTTACCATCAGGGGAGCTGTTTTTT.

The sample holds a few counts of this clonotype. V gene TRBV9 combines with J gene TRBJ1-2; D unclear. This CDR3 spans 14 amino acids. With 3 bases removed from V and 7 bases from J, the gap between germline ends came to 16 bases. CDR1 and CDR2 (germline): SGDLS, YYNGEE. CDR3 DNA sequence: TGTGCCAGCAGCGAGGTGGGGATCGGGTCTGGCTACACCTTC. It is translated as CASSEVGIGSGYTF. Filled out from reference TRBV9 and TRBJ1-2, the complete variable domain reads DSGVTQTPKHLITATGQRVTLRCSPRSGDLSVYWYQQSLDQGLQFLIQYYNGEERAKGNILERFSAQQFPDLHSELNLSSLELGDSALYFCASSEVGIGSGYTFGSGTRLTVV.

The rearrangement links TRBV27 to TRBJ2-3, with 7 bases aligning to TRBD2. The CDR3 runs to 14 residues. V dropped 2 bases and J dropped 5; count of bases not matched to a gene: 4. Germline V gene sequence: CDR1 MNHEY, CDR2 SMNVEV (reference sequence). The CDR3 spells CASSLQGGKDTQYF. The CDR3 DNA reads TGTGCCAGCAGTTTACAGGGAGGGAAAGATACGCAGTATTTT.

The rearrangement uses TRBV30 and TRBJ2-3; D remains unclear. This CDR3 comprises 13 residues. Looked up from germline, CDR1 is GTSNPN and CDR2 is SVGIG (reference sequence). Trimming pared 7 bases from V and 2 bases from J, leaving 13 bases between. The CDR3 region has the DNA TGTGCCTCATCGACATCGTACACAGATACGCAGTATTTT. This sequence encodes CASSTSYTDTQYF.

The chain is built from TRBV12-3 or TRBV12-4 and TRBJ2-7; 8 nucleotides align to TRBD2. V gave up 6 bases and J gave up 6 bases; unmatched junction bases: 16. The length of the CDR3 is 16 residues. This chain's CDR3 is CASSLPGGRASGEQYF. For the CDR3, the DNA is TGTGCCAGCAGCCTGCCGGGGGGGAGGGCCTCGGGCGAGCAGTACTTC.

This clonotype was observed a handful of times. This sequence joins TRBV5-1 and TRBJ2-1; 15 bases fit TRBD2. Germline lookup yields CDR1 SGHRS and CDR2 YFSETQ. This CDR3 region has 16 residues. Trimming took 3 bases from V and 4 from J; bases not matched to a gene: 2. CDR3 residues: CASSSGLAGGYNEQFF. CDR3 coding DNA: TGCGCCAGCAGCTCGGGACTAGCGGGAGGATACAATGAGCAGTTCTTC. The whole variable domain, filled in from reference TRBV5-1 and TRBJ2-1, reads KAGVTQTPRYLIKTRGQQVTLSCSPISGHRSVSWYQQTPGQGLQFLFEYFSETQRNKGNFPGRFSGRQFSNSRSEMNVSTLELGDSALYLCASSSGLAGGYNEQFFGPGTRLTVL.

J is TRBJ1-1 and V is TRBV18; D unclear. The CDR3 is 13 amino acids. The V gene's germline CDR1 is KGHSH and CDR2 LQKENI. V was shortened by 6 bases and J by 4 bases, with 12 bases between the two germline ends. DNA for the CDR3: TGTGCCAGCTCCCTAGGACCGTCCACTGAAGCTTTCTTT. Amino acid sequence: CASSLGPSTEAFF.

The V call is TRBV19, the J call TRBJ2-5; a possible D gene is TRBD1 (6 bases). CDR1 and CDR2 from the germline V gene are LNHDA and SQIVND (reference sequence). The CDR3 contains 15 residues. V dropped 4 bases and J dropped 5 bases, with 17 bases sitting between them. The CDR3 here is CASSTRGQLSETQYF. The CDR3 DNA reads as TGTGCCAGTAGTACCCGAGGACAGCTCAGCGAGACCCAGTACTTC. Supplemented by reference TRBV19 and TRBJ2-5, the full variable domain reads DGGITQSPKYLFRKEGQNVTLSCEQNLNHDAMYWYRQDPGQGLRLIYYSQIVNDFQKGDIAEGYSVSREKKESFPLTVTSAQKNPTAFYLCASSTRGQLSETQYFGPGTRLLVL.

The chain carries TRBV7-2 and TRBJ2-3, with D possibly being TRBD2 (5 bases). CDR3 length: 16 amino acids. V was trimmed by 0 bases and J by 0 bases, leaving 10 bases between them. CDR1 SGHTA and CDR2 FQGNSA come from the germline V gene. CDR3 region: CASSLALWTSTDTQYF. CDR3 nucleotides: TGTGCCAGCAGCTTAGCGTTATGGACTAGCACAGATACGCAGTATTTT.

The chain joins TRBV12-3 or TRBV12-4 to TRBJ2-3; D is unresolved. The V and J ends lost 3 bases and 3 bases respectively, with 13 bases between them. The CDR3 covers 15 residues. CDR3 protein: CASSFGPTATDTQYF. The CDR3 DNA reads as TGTGCCAGCAGTTTCGGGCCCACGGCGACAGATACGCAGTATTTT.

This clonotype was seen only a few times. The J gene is TRBJ2-7, the V gene TRBV12-3 or TRBV12-4; 14 nucleotides line up with TRBD2. Trimming cost V 8 bases and J 7 bases; bases outside gene matches: 7. This CDR3 is 14 amino acids long. CDR3 region: CASGGLAGVGEQYF. For the CDR3, the DNA is TGTGCCAGCGGGGGACTAGCGGGAGTGGGTGAGCAGTACTTC.

The chain links TRBV7-2 to TRBJ2-3; 9 bases line up with TRBD2. There are 16 residues in the CDR3. Germline CDR1 SGHTA, CDR2 FQGNSA. V lost 1 base and J lost 4; bases outside the gene matches: 6. The CDR3 DNA is TGTGCCAGCAGCTTAGTAGCGGGAGTCGGTCCAGATACGCAGTATTTT. Protein product: CASSLVAGVGPDTQYF.

This clonotype came up a few times. The chain carries TRBV24-1 and TRBJ2-1; 8 bases line up with TRBD1. The CDR3 has 13 residues. The germline V gene has CDR1 KGHDR and CDR2 SFDVKD. V gave up 7 bases and J gave up 11 bases; unmatched junction bases: 9. CDR3: CATRDRAGWQQFF. CDR3 nucleotides: TGTGCCACCAGGGACAGGGCGGGGTGGCAGCAGTTCTTC.

The chain employs TRBV20-1 and TRBJ2-4; a possible D gene is TRBD2 (6 bases). CDR3 length equals 13 residues. The germline V gene has CDR1 DFQATT and CDR2 SNEGSKA (reference sequence). V lost 3 bases to trimming and J lost 6 bases, with 12 bases between them. Here the CDR3 reads CSASGSGGNIQYF. CDR3 DNA sequence: TGCAGTGCTAGCGGGAGTGGAGGAAACATTCAGTACTTC.

This clonotype showed up many times. The gene calls are TRBV12-3 or TRBV12-4 and TRBJ2-7, with 13 bases matching TRBD2. This CDR3 region has 11 residues. Trimming removed 8 bases from V and 12 bases from J; junction bases left unmatched: 4. Here the CDR3 DNA reads TGTGCCAGCGGGACTAGCGGGACCCGGTACTTC. This encodes CASGTSGTRYF.

The V call is TRBV20-1, the J call TRBJ2-3, with no clear D. This CDR3 contains 12 residues. Trimming removed 0 bases from V and 4 bases from J, with 5 bases in between. Germline lookup yields CDR1 DFQATT and CDR2 SNEGSKA (reference sequence). CDR3 sequence reads: CSARDLADTQYF. The CDR3 DNA follows: TGCAGTGCTAGAGATCTGGCAGATACGCAGTATTTT.

This clonotype was seen only a few times. J is TRBJ1-5 and V is TRBV4-3; no clear D. Trimming stripped 0 bases from V and 2 bases from J, with 8 bases between. The CDR3 runs 15 residues. The germline CDR1 and CDR2 sequences are LGHNA and YSLEER. The DNA of the CDR3 is TGCGCCAGCAGCCAAGATATCATCGGCAATCAGCCCCAGCATTTT. Its translation: CASSQDIIGNQPQHF.

This clonotype was recorded a few times. J is TRBJ1-5 and V is TRBV20-1; tentative D call: TRBD1 (5 bases). There are 13 residues in the CDR3. Looked up from germline, CDR1 is DFQATT and CDR2 is SNEGSKA (reference sequence). V lost 3 bases and J lost 4, with 10 bases in between. The CDR3 region is CSASTGVNQPQHF. In DNA form, the CDR3 reads TGCAGTGCTAGTACAGGAGTAAATCAGCCCCAGCATTTT.

V and J are TRBV6-1 and TRBJ2-3; D gene unclear. The CDR3 extends over 14 amino acids. The V end lost 6 bases, the J end lost 5 bases, and 15 bases lay between the germline ends. Germline assignment: CDR1 MNHNS and CDR2 SASEGT. The CDR3 here is CASSDGPGVDTQYF. In DNA, the CDR3 is TGTGCCAGCAGCGATGGCCCTGGGGTAGATACGCAGTATTTT.

This clonotype was detected a few times. The genes are TRBV30 and TRBJ2-7, with TRBD2 identical over 10 bases. CDR3 length equals 15 residues. Germline CDR1 is GTSNPN and CDR2 is SVGIG (reference sequence). V dropped 0 bases and J dropped 5; count of bases not matched to a gene: 7. The CDR3 reads CAWSVVVAGGHEQYF. The DNA of the CDR3 is TGTGCCTGGAGTGTGGTAGTAGCGGGAGGCCACGAGCAGTACTTC.

The chain has TRBV7-2 and TRBJ2-7, with D uncertain. This CDR3 is 14 amino acids long. Germline V gene sequence: CDR1 SGHTA, CDR2 FQGNSA. Trimming cost V 4 bases and J 0 bases, with 10 bases left between them. CDR3: CASSSGVGSYEQYF. CDR3 in DNA: TGTGCCAGCAGCTCCGGAGTGGGCTCCTACGAGCAGTACTTC.

This clonotype was found a few times. The chain links TRBV5-1 to TRBJ2-3; perhaps TRBD2 as D (6 bases). This CDR3 contains 15 residues. Germline CDR1 and CDR2: SGHRS and YFSETQ. The ends were cut back, 4 bases at V and 2 bases at J, with 14 bases in the middle. The CDR3 region is CASSPRDSPTDTQYF. The DNA for the CDR3 is TGCGCCAGCAGCCCCCGGGACTCTCCCACAGATACGCAGTATTTT.

This clonotype was found many times. The chain recombines TRBV20-1 with TRBJ2-2, with D unresolved. Trimming removed 5 bases at V and 3 bases at J, with 10 bases between. CDR1 is DFQATT and CDR2 is SNEGSKA in the germline V gene (reference sequence). The CDR3 extends over 13 amino acids. DNA for the CDR3: TGCAGTGCTTCCAACAAATACACCGGGGAGCTGTTTTTT. Amino acids: CSASNKYTGELFF.

The sample holds many counts of this clonotype. The chain carries TRBV20-1 and TRBJ2-4; the D is unclear. This CDR3 has 12 residues. Trimming left V 6 bases short and J 8 bases short, with 14 bases between. CDR1 and CDR2 (germline): DFQATT, SNEGSKA (reference sequence). The CDR3 DNA is TGCAGTGCCCTCCGACTTAACGACATTCAGTACTTC. This encodes CSALRLNDIQYF.

This clonotype appeared a few times. V and J are TRBV11-2 and TRBJ2-1; maybe TRBD2 (5 bases). The CDR3 contains 15 residues. V was cut by 3 bases and J by 3 bases, with 12 bases left in between. In germline, CDR1 is SGHAT, CDR2 FQNNGV. CDR3 in DNA: TGTGCCAGCAGCTTCGGTATGGAGGTCTACAATGAGCAGTTCTTC. Translating it yields CASSFGMEVYNEQFF.